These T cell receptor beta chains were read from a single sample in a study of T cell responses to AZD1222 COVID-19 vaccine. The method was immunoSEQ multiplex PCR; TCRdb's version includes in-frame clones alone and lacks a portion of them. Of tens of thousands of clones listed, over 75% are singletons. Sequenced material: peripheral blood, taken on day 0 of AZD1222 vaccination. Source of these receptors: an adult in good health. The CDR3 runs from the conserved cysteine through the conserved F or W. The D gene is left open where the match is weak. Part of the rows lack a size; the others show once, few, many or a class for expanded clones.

DNA: TGTGCCAGCAGTAAGTGGGCTCCCGAGCAGTTCTTC
CDR3: CASSKWAPEQFF
V: TRBV27
J: TRBJ2-1
D: -
size: -

DNA: TGTGCCAGCAGCTCTTTTATTATGCGCGGGGAGCTGTTTTTT
CDR3: CASSSFIMRGELFF
V: TRBV5-6
J: TRBJ2-2
D: -
size: -

DNA: TGTGCCAGCAGGCTATGGCAAGAGACCCAGTACTTC
CDR3: CASRLWQETQYF
V: TRBV12-3/TRBV12-4
J: TRBJ2-5
D: -
size: -

DNA: TGCGCCAGCAGCGGGCATGGTGGCCATGTGCCAGAGACCCAGTACTTC
CDR3: CASSGHGGHVPETQYF
V: TRBV5-1
J: TRBJ2-5
D: -
size: -

DNA: TGTGCCAGCAGCTTTAATAAGGCGTCTAGCTATGGCTACACCTTC
CDR3: CASSFNKASSYGYTF
V: TRBV21-1
J: TRBJ1-2
D: -
size: -

DNA: TGTGCCAGCAGCTTGGGTCCTAGCGGGCAAGAGACCCAGTACTTC
CDR3: CASSLGPSGQETQYF
V: TRBV5-6
J: TRBJ2-5
D: TRBD2
size: -

DNA: TGTGCCAGCAGCCAAGAAACGGGCCTCTCCAGCTTTGTGTACACCTTC
CDR3: CASSQETGLSSFVYTF
V: TRBV4-2
J: TRBJ1-2
D: -
size: -

DNA: TGTGCCAGCAGTTACGGCCGGCAGACCGGGTCTGAGACCCAGTACTTC
CDR3: CASSYGRQTGSETQYF
V: TRBV6-5
J: TRBJ2-5
D: -
size: once

DNA: TGTGCCAGCTCCCGGGACGGCTATAGCAATCAGCCCCAGCATTTT
CDR3: CASSRDGYSNQPQHF
V: TRBV9
J: TRBJ1-5
D: -
size: -

DNA: TGTGCCAGCTCACCACCCAGGGGCGGGGTATGGGGTGAAGCTTTCTTT
CDR3: CASSPPRGGVWGEAFF
V: TRBV18
J: TRBJ1-1
D: -
size: -

DNA: TGTGCCAGTGATACTCCTTATAGCAATCAGCCCCAGCATTTT
CDR3: CASDTPYSNQPQHF
V: TRBV19
J: TRBJ1-5
D: -
size: -

DNA: TGTGCCAGCAGTGTCAACAGGGGATCTGGCTCACCCCTCCACTTT
CDR3: CASSVNRGSGSPLHF
V: TRBV25-1
J: TRBJ1-6
D: TRBD1
size: once

DNA: TGTGCCAGCAGTGGGGGGGGCTCCTACAATGAGCAGTTCTTC
CDR3: CASSGGGSYNEQFF
V: TRBV27
J: TRBJ2-1
D: TRBD2
size: -

DNA: TGTGCCTGGAATCACCTGGCGGGGTCGGGCACTGAAGCTTTCTTT
CDR3: CAWNHLAGSGTEAFF
V: TRBV30
J: TRBJ1-1
D: -
size: -

DNA: TGTGCCAGCAGTTTGGAGGGTGGCTACACCTTC
CDR3: CASSLEGGYTF
V: TRBV28
J: TRBJ1-2
D: -
size: -

DNA: TGTGCCATCAGCGCCGGGACAGGGGATGGCTACACCTTC
CDR3: CAISAGTGDGYTF
V: TRBV10-3
J: TRBJ1-2
D: TRBD1
size: -

DNA: TGTGCCAGTTTATTCTACAATGAGCAGTTCTTC
CDR3: CASLFYNEQFF
V: TRBV28
J: TRBJ2-1
D: -
size: once

DNA: TGTGCCAGCAGCCCCGGGACAGATCGAAACACCATATATTTT
CDR3: CASSPGTDRNTIYF
V: TRBV7-3
J: TRBJ1-3
D: TRBD1
size: -

DNA: TGTGCCAGCAGCTTAGACGCGAGAAGCTCTGGAAACACCATATATTTT
CDR3: CASSLDARSSGNTIYF
V: TRBV7-2
J: TRBJ1-3
D: -
size: -

DNA: TGTGCCAGCTCCTCAAGGGAGGGCAATCAGCCCCAGCATTTT
CDR3: CASSSREGNQPQHF
V: TRBV18
J: TRBJ1-5
D: -
size: -

DNA: TGTGCCAGCTCCCTACGGACTGGCCAAATCGAAGCTTTCTTT
CDR3: CASSLRTGQIEAFF
V: TRBV18
J: TRBJ1-1
D: -
size: -

DNA: TGCAGCGTTGAAGGGGACAGGGGTTTTTCCTACGAGCAGTACTTC
CDR3: CSVEGDRGFSYEQYF
V: TRBV29-1
J: TRBJ2-7
D: TRBD1
size: -

DNA: TGTGCTAGTGGTTTGGTAGCAGGGCAGCCCCAGCATTTT
CDR3: CASGLVAGQPQHF
V: TRBV12-5
J: TRBJ1-5
D: -
size: -

DNA: TGTGCCAGCAGACCAGGGACTAATGAAAAACTGTTTTTT
CDR3: CASRPGTNEKLFF
V: TRBV7-2
J: TRBJ1-4
D: -
size: -

DNA: TGCAGCGTTGAAGATATACTGAACTATGGCTACACCTTC
CDR3: CSVEDILNYGYTF
V: TRBV29-1
J: TRBJ1-2
D: -
size: -

DNA: TGTGCCTGGAGCGACCCCCCTGCCCTCTCCCGGGCAGATACGCAGTATTTT
CDR3: CAWSDPPALSRADTQYF
V: TRBV30
J: TRBJ2-3
D: -
size: -

DNA: TGTGCCAGCAGCTTTGCGGACAGGGGTGGCTACACCTTC
CDR3: CASSFADRGGYTF
V: TRBV11-2
J: TRBJ1-2
D: TRBD1
size: once

DNA: TGTGCTAGTGGTTTGCCCCCCACCCAGTACTTC
CDR3: CASGLPPTQYF
V: TRBV12-5
J: TRBJ2-5
D: -
size: -

DNA: TGTGCCAGCAGTCTCGGGACGATCAGGAATTCACCCCTCCACTTT
CDR3: CASSLGTIRNSPLHF
V: TRBV2
J: TRBJ1-6
D: -
size: -

DNA: TGTGCCAGCAGCGGGACAGGGTTGGAGGACACTGAAGCTTTCTTT
CDR3: CASSGTGLEDTEAFF
V: TRBV5-8
J: TRBJ1-1
D: TRBD1
size: -

DNA: TGTGCCAGCAGTTCGGGGGCAGGGGGCTCCTACAATGAGCAGTTCTTC
CDR3: CASSSGAGGSYNEQFF
V: TRBV28
J: TRBJ2-1
D: -
size: -

DNA: TGCGCCAGCAACTTGGGGCTAGCGGGACCAGGCGGGGAGCTGTTTTTT
CDR3: CASNLGLAGPGGELFF
V: TRBV5-1
J: TRBJ2-2
D: TRBD2
size: -

DNA: TGCAGCGTTGAAAGGGCTGAAGGGACTGAAGCTTTCTTT
CDR3: CSVERAEGTEAFF
V: TRBV29-1
J: TRBJ1-1
D: -
size: -

DNA: TGTGCCAGCAGTCGGCTGGATAATTCACCCCTCCACTTT
CDR3: CASSRLDNSPLHF
V: TRBV13
J: TRBJ1-6
D: -
size: medium-sized

DNA: TGTGCCACCAGCAGAGCACAGGGGGCGGCGACTGAAGCTTTCTTT
CDR3: CATSRAQGAATEAFF
V: TRBV15
J: TRBJ1-1
D: TRBD1
size: -

DNA: TGTGCCAGCAGCTCCAACCGTGACAACTACTATGGCTACACCTTC
CDR3: CASSSNRDNYYGYTF
V: TRBV5-6
J: TRBJ1-2
D: -
size: -

DNA: TGTGCCAGCAGCCCCAGGACAGGGGCCCTCTACGAGCAGTACTTC
CDR3: CASSPRTGALYEQYF
V: TRBV7-9
J: TRBJ2-7
D: TRBD1
size: -

DNA: TGTGCCAGCAGCGTAAGTCCCACAGGGGGCACGGGCTACACCTTC
CDR3: CASSVSPTGGTGYTF
V: TRBV6-5
J: TRBJ1-2
D: TRBD1
size: -

DNA: TGTGCCAGCAGCGGTTTATACGAGCAGTACTTC
CDR3: CASSGLYEQYF
V: TRBV6-5
J: TRBJ2-7
D: -
size: -

DNA: TGTGCCAGCAGCATCAGCGGGGGGAGCTCCTACGAGCAGTACTTC
CDR3: CASSISGGSSYEQYF
V: TRBV7-3
J: TRBJ2-7
D: TRBD2
size: -

DNA: TGTGCCAGCAGTTTACCCAGGACTAGCGGCTACGAGCAGTACTTC
CDR3: CASSLPRTSGYEQYF
V: TRBV28
J: TRBJ2-7
D: TRBD2
size: -

DNA: TGTGCCAGCAGTTCGCGAGGGACAGGGACCACTGAAGCTTTCTTT
CDR3: CASSSRGTGTTEAFF
V: TRBV6-5
J: TRBJ1-1
D: TRBD1
size: -

DNA: TGTGCCAGTAGTATAGAGGGAGGGGGGACACCTAATTCACCCCTCCACTTT
CDR3: CASSIEGGGTPNSPLHF
V: TRBV19
J: TRBJ1-6
D: -
size: -

DNA: TGTGCCAGCAACTCTGGCCAGGGAGGTCAGCCCCAGCATTTT
CDR3: CASNSGQGGQPQHF
V: TRBV6-6
J: TRBJ1-5
D: -
size: -

DNA: TGTGCCAGCAGCCAAGGAGCACTAGCGGCCTACGAGCAGTACTTC
CDR3: CASSQGALAAYEQYF
V: TRBV3-1/TRBV3-2
J: TRBJ2-7
D: TRBD2
size: -

DNA: TGTGCCTGGAGTACAGGGGGCCACTCCTACGAGCAGTACTTC
CDR3: CAWSTGGHSYEQYF
V: TRBV30
J: TRBJ2-7
D: TRBD1
size: -

DNA: TGTGCCAGCAGCTCCAGGGACAGGGGGCAGCAAGAGACCCAGTACTTC
CDR3: CASSSRDRGQQETQYF
V: TRBV7-9
J: TRBJ2-5
D: TRBD1
size: -

DNA: TGTGCCAGCAGCCGAGGGGGTCCGTTAAACACCATATATTTT
CDR3: CASSRGGPLNTIYF
V: TRBV11-2
J: TRBJ1-3
D: -
size: -